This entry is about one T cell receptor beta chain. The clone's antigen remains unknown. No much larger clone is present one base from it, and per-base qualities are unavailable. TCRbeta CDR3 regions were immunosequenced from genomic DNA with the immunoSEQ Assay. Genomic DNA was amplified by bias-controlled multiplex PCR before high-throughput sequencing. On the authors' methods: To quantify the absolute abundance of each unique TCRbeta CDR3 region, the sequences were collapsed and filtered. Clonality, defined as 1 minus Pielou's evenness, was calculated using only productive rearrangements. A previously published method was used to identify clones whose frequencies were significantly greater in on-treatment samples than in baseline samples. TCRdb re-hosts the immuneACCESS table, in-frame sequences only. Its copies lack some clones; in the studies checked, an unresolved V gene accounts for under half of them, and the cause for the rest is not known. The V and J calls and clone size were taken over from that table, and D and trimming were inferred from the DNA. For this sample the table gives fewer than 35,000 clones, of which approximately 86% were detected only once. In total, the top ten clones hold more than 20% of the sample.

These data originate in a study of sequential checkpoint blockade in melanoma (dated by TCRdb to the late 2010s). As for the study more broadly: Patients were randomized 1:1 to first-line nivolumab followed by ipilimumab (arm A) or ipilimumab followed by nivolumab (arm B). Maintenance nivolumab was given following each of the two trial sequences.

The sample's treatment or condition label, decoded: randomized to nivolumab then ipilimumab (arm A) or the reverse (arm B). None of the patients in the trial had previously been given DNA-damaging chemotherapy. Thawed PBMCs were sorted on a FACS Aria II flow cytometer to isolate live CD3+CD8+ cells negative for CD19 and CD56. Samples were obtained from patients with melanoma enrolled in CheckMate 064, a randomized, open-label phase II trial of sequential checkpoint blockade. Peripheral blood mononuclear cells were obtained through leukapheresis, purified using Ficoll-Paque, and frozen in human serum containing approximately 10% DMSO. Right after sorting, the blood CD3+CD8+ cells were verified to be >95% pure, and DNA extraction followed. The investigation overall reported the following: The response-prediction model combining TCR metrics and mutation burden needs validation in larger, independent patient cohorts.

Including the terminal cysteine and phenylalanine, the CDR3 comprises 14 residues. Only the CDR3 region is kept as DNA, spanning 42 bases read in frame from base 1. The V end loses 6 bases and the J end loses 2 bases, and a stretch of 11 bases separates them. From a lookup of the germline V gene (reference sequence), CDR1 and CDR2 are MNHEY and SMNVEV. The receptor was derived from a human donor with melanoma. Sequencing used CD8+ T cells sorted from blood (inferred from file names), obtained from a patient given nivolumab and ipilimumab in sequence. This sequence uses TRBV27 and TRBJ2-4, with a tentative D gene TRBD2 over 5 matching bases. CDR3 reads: CASSAGFTKNIQYF. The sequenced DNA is TGTGCCAGCAGCGCGGGTTTTACCAAAAACATTCAGTACTTC.